These 27 T cell receptor beta chains share one sample of origin, sequenced in a study of OX40 agonist ivuxolimab in advanced cancers. TCRdb's table, derived via immunoSEQ multiplex PCR, lists solely in-frame clones and lacks some. In the table there are around 77,000 clones, 75% to 95% of which are singletons. The input for sequencing was CD4+ or CD8+ T cells sorted from blood, taken in a trial of the OX40 agonist ivuxolimab. These receptors were obtained from an adult with an advanced solid tumor such as melanoma, head and neck, liver or kidney cancer.

The CDR3, as DNA: TGTGCCTGGAGTGTACTTGATCACAATGAGCAGTTCTTC. It encodes CAWSVLDHNEQFF. The chain joins TRBV30 to TRBJ2-1; D remains unclear. Per the germline V gene, CDR1 is GTSNPN and CDR2 is SVGIG (reference sequence). The CDR3 consists of 13 residues. Deletions cut 0 bases from V and 5 bases from J, with 8 bases between.

This rearrangement joins TRBV19 to TRBJ2-7; tentatively, D is TRBD2 (5 bases). Between the trimmed V and J ends, which lost 2 bases and 2 bases, there was a span of 16 bases. CDR1 is LNHDA, CDR2 SQIVND, per germline (reference sequence). This CDR3 contains 16 residues. CDR3 sequence: CASSINPHATTYEQYF. The CDR3 bases are TGTGCCAGTAGTATAAATCCGCATGCGACTACCTACGAGCAGTACTTC.

V usage is TRBV6-5 and J usage is TRBJ2-5; 8 positions match TRBD1. Germline assignment: CDR1 MNHEY and CDR2 SVGAGI. CDR3 length: 14 amino acids. With V trimmed by 4 bases and J by 1 base, 2 bases remained unmatched. CDR3 nucleotide sequence: TGTGCCAGCAGTTTGGGACAGGTCCAAGAGACCCAGTACTTC. This gives the protein CASSLGQVQETQYF.

The chain carries TRBV9 and TRBJ2-1, with TRBD2 as a possible D gene (5 bases). Per germline, CDR1 SGDLS and CDR2 YYNGEE. Trimming left V 0 bases short and J 6 bases short, with 10 bases between. This CDR3 has 14 amino acids. CDR3: CASSVVSGGNEQFF. CDR3 bases: TGTGCCAGCAGCGTAGTGAGCGGCGGCAATGAGCAGTTCTTC.

The chain has TRBV27 and TRBJ2-7; 7 bases are a match to TRBD2. CDR1 is MNHEY and CDR2 is SMNVEV in the germline V gene (reference sequence). CDR3 length: 16 residues. The junction had 12 bases not matched to a gene; V was cut back by 5 bases and J by 2 bases. CDR3 in amino acids: CASSPTRHGGAYEQYF. Here the CDR3 DNA reads TGTGCCAGCAGTCCCACCAGGCATGGGGGGGCCTACGAGCAGTACTTC.

This clone appeared a few times. The chain uses TRBV19 and TRBJ1-3; D uncertain. Germline V gives CDR1 LNHDA, CDR2 SQIVND (reference sequence). The CDR3 loop spans 13 amino acids. V dropped 5 bases and J dropped 7 bases, with 12 bases sitting between them. The CDR3 spells CASSRMEGNTIYF. The CDR3 bases are TGTGCCAGTAGTCGGATGGAAGGGAACACCATATATTTT.

This chain uses TRBV27 with TRBJ2-7; D uncertain. Trimming cost V 3 bases and J 0 bases, with 6 bases left between them. The CDR3 has 13 residues. Germline-derived CDR1 and CDR2 are MNHEY and SMNVEV (reference sequence). CDR3 coding DNA: TGTGCCAGCAGTTTCCTCAGCTCCTACGAGCAGTACTTC. It specifies CASSFLSSYEQYF.

This rearrangement joins TRBV27 to TRBJ1-5, with D perhaps matching TRBD1 (6 bases). The CDR3 is 19 amino acids. Deletions cut 6 bases from V and 4 bases from J, with 28 bases between. Germline lookup yields CDR1 MNHEY and CDR2 SMNVEV (reference sequence). The CDR3 sequence is CASSPPQKQGKGGNQPQHF. In DNA, the CDR3 is TGTGCCAGCAGCCCTCCACAAAAACAGGGTAAAGGAGGGAATCAGCCCCAGCATTTT.

V usage is TRBV19 and J usage is TRBJ2-7; D may match TRBD1 or TRBD2 (5 bases each). The V and J ends lost 0 bases and 3 bases respectively, with 12 bases between them. The CDR3 sequence is 15 residues long. Per germline, CDR1 LNHDA and CDR2 SQIVND (reference sequence). The CDR3: CASSIELGPSYEQYF. Written as DNA, the CDR3 is TGTGCCAGTAGTATAGAGCTGGGACCGAGCTACGAGCAGTACTTC.

The V gene is TRBV5-6, the J gene TRBJ1-4; D is perhaps TRBD1 (6 bases). Looked up from germline, CDR1 is SGHDT and CDR2 is YYEEEE. The V and J ends lost 3 bases and 8 bases respectively, with 14 bases between them. This CDR3 contains 14 residues. CDR3 protein: CASSSTGPREKLFF. CDR3 DNA: TGTGCCAGCAGCTCCACAGGGCCACGAGAAAAACTGTTTTTT.

The chain employs TRBV7-9 and TRBJ2-1; no definite D call. Germline V gene data show CDR1 as SEHNR and CDR2 as FQNEAQ (reference sequence). Deletions cut 4 bases from V and 0 bases from J, with 16 bases between. The CDR3 is 17 amino acids. The CDR3 DNA reads as TGTGCCAGCAGCTCCGGACCGAGGACCCTCTCCTACAATGAGCAGTTCTTC. This encodes CASSSGPRTLSYNEQFF.

J is TRBJ2-1 and V is TRBV6-5; D possibly corresponds to TRBD1 (5 bases). Trimming removed 2 bases at V and 5 bases at J, with 10 bases between. The CDR3 covers 14 residues. Germline loops: CDR1 MNHEY, CDR2 SVGAGI. The CDR3 sequence: CASSYGQGNNEQFF. As DNA, the CDR3 is TGTGCCAGCAGTTACGGGCAGGGTAACAATGAGCAGTTCTTC.

The CDR3 region is CASSLGGYTSEQFF. DNA of the CDR3: TGTGCCAGCAGCTTAGGGGGGTATACTTCCGAGCAGTTCTTC. The rearrangement links TRBV13 to TRBJ2-1, with D uncertain. Germline CDR1 is PRHDT and CDR2 is FYEKMQ (reference sequence). The CDR3 runs to 14 residues. V dropped 0 bases and J dropped 10 bases, with 13 bases sitting between them.

The rearrangement links TRBV5-4 to TRBJ2-1; D could derive from TRBD1 or TRBD2 (5 bases each). Germline assignment: CDR1 SGHNT and CDR2 YYREEE (reference sequence). This CDR3 region has 12 residues. V lost 4 bases, J lost 10 bases, and 12 bases lay in between. CDR3 region: CASSPGTPEQFF. As DNA, the CDR3 is TGTGCCAGCAGCCCGGGGACGCCAGAGCAGTTCTTC.

The rearrangement uses TRBV30 and TRBJ2-1; 8 nucleotides match TRBD2. Germline CDR1 GTSNPN, CDR2 SVGIG (reference sequence). With 5 bases clipped from V and 6 bases from J, the junction kept 9 bases outside the gene matches. This CDR3 region has 14 residues. CDR3 coding DNA: TGTGCCTGGGGCTTCGGGACTAGAAGCAATGAGCAGTTCTTC. It is translated as CAWGFGTRSNEQFF. Combining the CDR3 with reference TRBV30 and TRBJ2-1 gives the whole variable domain SQTIHQWPATLVQPVGSPLSLECTVEGTSNPNLYWYRQAAGRGLQLLFYSVGIGQISSEVPQNLSASRPQDRQFILSSKKLLLSDSGFYLCAWGFGTRSNEQFFGPGTRLTVL.

The V and J genes are TRBV25-1 and TRBJ1-3; 8 bases line up with TRBD1. Germline lookup yields CDR1 MGHDK and CDR2 SYGVNS. V lost 4 bases, J lost 0 bases, and 11 bases stayed unmatched. The CDR3 has 18 residues. The CDR3: CASSAQGTGELSGNTIYF. The CDR3 nucleotides read TGTGCCAGCAGTGCCCAAGGGACAGGAGAGCTCTCTGGAAACACCATATATTTT.

The V gene is TRBV5-8, the J gene TRBJ1-6, with unresolved D. This CDR3 comprises 15 residues. Germline V gene data show CDR1 as SGHTS and CDR2 as YDEGEE. V was pared by 4 bases and J by 7 bases, with 15 bases between. CDR3 residues: CASSESTIPNSPLHF. In DNA, the CDR3 is TGTGCCAGCAGCGAATCGACAATCCCCAATTCACCCCTCCACTTT.

The chain combines TRBV27 with TRBJ2-5; D ambiguous. Trimming stripped 7 bases from V and 5 bases from J, with 23 bases between. Germline CDR1 MNHEY, CDR2 SMNVEV (reference sequence). The CDR3 is made up of 16 amino acids. This chain's CDR3 is CASKAPGDFSPETQYF. CDR3 coding DNA: TGTGCCAGCAAAGCCCCCGGCGACTTCTCCCCGGAGACCCAGTACTTC.

The V call is TRBV4-1, the J call TRBJ2-2; D is unresolved. This CDR3 is built from 13 residues. CDR1 is MGHRA, CDR2 YSYEKL, per germline. V shed 5 bases and J shed 2 bases, with 6 bases lying between them. CDR3 sequence reads: CASSSSNTGELFF. DNA of the CDR3: TGCGCCAGCAGCTCGTCCAACACCGGGGAGCTGTTTTTT.

This clone was seen more than once but under ten times. CDR3 loop: CASSATGVNQPQHF. The CDR3 coding sequence is TGTGCCAGCAGCGCGACAGGTGTGAATCAGCCCCAGCATTTT. The V call is TRBV9, the J call TRBJ1-5, with D possibly TRBD1 on 6 matching bases. The CDR3 has 14 amino acids. The germline V gene has CDR1 SGDLS and CDR2 YYNGEE. V dropped 3 bases and J dropped 4 bases, with 11 bases sitting between them.

The chain combines TRBV7-9 with TRBJ1-1; maybe TRBD1 (5 bases). Germline assignment: CDR1 SEHNR and CDR2 FQNEAQ (reference sequence). Deletions cut 4 bases from V and 3 bases from J, with 12 bases between. The CDR3 loop spans 14 amino acids. CDR3 region: CASSSGSGDTEAFF. The CDR3 DNA reads as TGTGCCAGCAGCTCCGGGTCGGGGGACACTGAAGCTTTCTTT.

This clone was observed many times. This sequence joins TRBV19 and TRBJ1-1; weak D call: TRBD1 (6 bases). Germline V lookup: CDR1 LNHDA, CDR2 SQIVND (reference sequence). The V end lost 7 bases, the J end lost 4 bases, and 10 bases lay between the germline ends. There are 12 residues in the CDR3. As DNA, the CDR3 is TGTGCCAGTATTGGGGGGCTCACTGAAGCTTTCTTT. Protein: CASIGGLTEAFF.

The chain has TRBV5-6 and TRBJ2-7, with 8 bases aligning to TRBD1. Germline-derived CDR1 and CDR2 are SGHDT and YYEEEE. V gave up 3 bases and J gave up 4 bases; unmatched junction bases: 9. This CDR3 contains 15 residues. CDR3 sequence: CASSSQTGGRYEQYF. The CDR3 DNA sequence: TGTGCCAGCAGCTCTCAAACAGGGGGAAGGTACGAGCAGTACTTC.

The rearrangement uses TRBV5-1 and TRBJ2-3; the D is unclear. The CDR3 totals 16 residues. V lost 3 bases to trimming and J lost 1 base, with 15 bases between them. From germline, CDR1 is SGHRS and CDR2 YFSETQ. The CDR3 coding sequence is TGCGCCAGCAGCTCTCAACACGCCCGGGGCACAGATACGCAGTATTTT. Amino acids: CASSSQHARGTDTQYF.

J is TRBJ2-5 and V is TRBV28, with 8 nucleotides matching TRBD1. Germline V gives CDR1 MDHEN, CDR2 SYDVKM. V shed 5 bases, J shed 5 bases, and the junction held 4 bases outside the gene matches. This CDR3 has 13 residues. The CDR3 protein is CASSQDRVETQYF. The CDR3 nucleotides read TGTGCCAGCAGTCAGGACAGGGTTGAGACCCAGTACTTC.

The genes are TRBV7-9 and TRBJ1-2; the D is unclear. The CDR3 spans 12 residues. Trimming left V 5 bases short and J 7 bases short, with 11 bases between. Germline CDR1 is SEHNR and CDR2 is FQNEAQ (reference sequence). CDR3 bases: TGTGCCAGCAGCCCTCGGCCCCGTGGCTACACCTTC. Residues: CASSPRPRGYTF. The full variable domain, its missing parts supplied by reference TRBV7-9 and TRBJ1-2, is DTGVSQNPRHKITKRGQNVTFRCDPISEHNRLYWYRQTLGQGPEFLTYFQNEAQLEKSRLLSDRFSAERPKGSFSTLEIQRTEQGDSAMYLCASSPRPRGYTFGSGTRLTVV.

The table lists this clone with a few counts. The V call is TRBV29-1, the J call TRBJ2-7; D may be TRBD1 (5 bases). V lost 0 bases and J lost 0, with 12 bases in between. The CDR3 consists of 15 residues. Germline V lookup: CDR1 SQVTM, CDR2 ANQGSEA. In DNA, the CDR3 is TGCAGCGTTGAAGATCCCGCAGGGTTCTCCTACGAGCAGTACTTC. Translating it yields CSVEDPAGFSYEQYF.